This T cell receptor beta chain was profiled in a study of CD8 T cells in Susac syndrome. The CDR3 covers 16 residues. The germline CDR1 and CDR2 sequences are MNHEY and SMNVEV (reference sequence). The ends were cut back, 3 bases at V and 0 bases at J, with 14 bases in the middle. Reverse transcription of about 0.45 to 1 ug RNA was performed with random hexamers. TCRdb passed the immunoSEQ multiplex PCR reads through MiXCR, listing each CDR3 protein once. The data contain tens of thousands of distinct CDR3 sequences, about 95% of them singletons. Sequencing was performed on CD8+ T cells from PBMCs. The TCR comes from a human donor with Susac syndrome. V is TRBV27 and J is TRBJ1-1, with D possibly TRBD1 on 5 matching bases. CDR3 nucleotides: TGTGCCAGCAGTTTTAACAGGCCGCCGATGAACACTGAAGCTTTCTTT. It encodes CASSFNRPPMNTEAFF.